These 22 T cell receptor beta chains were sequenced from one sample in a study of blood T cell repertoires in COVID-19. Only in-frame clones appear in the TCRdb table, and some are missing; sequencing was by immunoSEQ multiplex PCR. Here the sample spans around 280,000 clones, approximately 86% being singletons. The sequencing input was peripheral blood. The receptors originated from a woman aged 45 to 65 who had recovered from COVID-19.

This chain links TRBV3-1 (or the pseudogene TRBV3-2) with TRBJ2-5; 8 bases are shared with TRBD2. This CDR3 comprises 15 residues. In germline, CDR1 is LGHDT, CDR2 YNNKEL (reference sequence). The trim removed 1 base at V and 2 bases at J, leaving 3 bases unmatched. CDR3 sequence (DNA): TGTGCCAGCAGCCAAGCACTAGCGGCGCAAGAGACCCAGTACTTC. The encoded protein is CASSQALAAQETQYF.

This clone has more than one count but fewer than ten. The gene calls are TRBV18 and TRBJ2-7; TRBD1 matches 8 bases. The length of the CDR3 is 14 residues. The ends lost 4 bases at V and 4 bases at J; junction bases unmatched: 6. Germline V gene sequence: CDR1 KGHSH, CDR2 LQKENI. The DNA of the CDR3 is TGTGCCAGCTCACAAGGGACAGGCCCATACGAGCAGTACTTC. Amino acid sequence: CASSQGTGPYEQYF.

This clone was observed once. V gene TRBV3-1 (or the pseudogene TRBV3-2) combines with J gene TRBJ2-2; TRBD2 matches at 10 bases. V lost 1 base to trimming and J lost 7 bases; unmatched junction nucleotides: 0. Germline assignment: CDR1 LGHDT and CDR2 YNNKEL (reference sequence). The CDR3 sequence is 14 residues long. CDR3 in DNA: TGTGCCAGCAGCCAAGTAGCGGGAGGCGGGGAGCTGTTTTTT. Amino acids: CASSQVAGGGELFF.

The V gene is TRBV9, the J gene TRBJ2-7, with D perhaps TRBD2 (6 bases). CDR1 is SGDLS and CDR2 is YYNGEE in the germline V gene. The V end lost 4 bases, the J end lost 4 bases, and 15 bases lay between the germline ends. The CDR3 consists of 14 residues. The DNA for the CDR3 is TGTGCCAGCAGCATCACCGGGACTGATTACGAGCAGTACTTC. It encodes CASSITGTDYEQYF.

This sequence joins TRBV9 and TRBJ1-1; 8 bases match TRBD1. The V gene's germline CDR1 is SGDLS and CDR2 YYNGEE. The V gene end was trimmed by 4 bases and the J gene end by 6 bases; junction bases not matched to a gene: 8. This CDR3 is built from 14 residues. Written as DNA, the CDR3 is TGTGCCAGCAGCATAAGACAGGGGAGCGCTGAAGCTTTCTTT. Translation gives CASSIRQGSAEAFF.

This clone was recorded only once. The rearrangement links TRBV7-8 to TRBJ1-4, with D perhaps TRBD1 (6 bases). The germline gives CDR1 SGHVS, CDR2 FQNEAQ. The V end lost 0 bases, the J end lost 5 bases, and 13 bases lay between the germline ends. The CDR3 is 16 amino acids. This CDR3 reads CASSLALTGYNEKLFF. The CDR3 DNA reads TGTGCCAGCAGCTTAGCTCTCACAGGGTACAATGAAAAACTGTTTTTT.

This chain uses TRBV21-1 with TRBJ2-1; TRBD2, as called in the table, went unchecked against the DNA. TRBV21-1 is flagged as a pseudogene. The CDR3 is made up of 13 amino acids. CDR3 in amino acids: CASIPLAGGEQFF. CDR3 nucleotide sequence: TGTGCCAGCATCCCCCTGGCGGGAGGTGAGCAGTTCTTC.

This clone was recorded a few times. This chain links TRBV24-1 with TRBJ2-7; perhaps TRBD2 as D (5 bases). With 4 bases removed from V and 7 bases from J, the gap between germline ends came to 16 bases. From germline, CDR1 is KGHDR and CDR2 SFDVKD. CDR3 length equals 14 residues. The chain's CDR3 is CATSDPGSPREQYF. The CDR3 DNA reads TGTGCCACCAGTGACCCGGGGTCCCCGAGGGAGCAGTACTTC.

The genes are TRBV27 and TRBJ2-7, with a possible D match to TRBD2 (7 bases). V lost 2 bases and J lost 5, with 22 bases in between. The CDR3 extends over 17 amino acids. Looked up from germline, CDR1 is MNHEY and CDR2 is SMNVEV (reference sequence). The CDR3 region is CASSLGPLTAGANEQYF. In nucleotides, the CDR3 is TGTGCCAGCAGTTTAGGCCCGTTGACGGCGGGGGCGAACGAGCAGTACTTC.

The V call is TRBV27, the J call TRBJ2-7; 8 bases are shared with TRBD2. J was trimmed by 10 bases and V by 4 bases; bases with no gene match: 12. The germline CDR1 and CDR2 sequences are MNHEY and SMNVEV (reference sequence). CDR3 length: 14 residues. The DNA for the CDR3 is TGTGCCAGCAGTTCGCCGGGACTAGGTGTGGAACAGTACTTC. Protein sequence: CASSSPGLGVEQYF.

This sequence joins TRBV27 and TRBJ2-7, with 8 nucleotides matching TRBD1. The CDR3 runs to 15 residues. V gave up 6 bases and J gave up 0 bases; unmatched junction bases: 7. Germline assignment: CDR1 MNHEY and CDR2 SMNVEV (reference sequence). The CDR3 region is CASSRQGISSYEQYF. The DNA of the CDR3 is TGTGCCAGCAGCCGACAGGGGATTAGCTCCTACGAGCAGTACTTC.

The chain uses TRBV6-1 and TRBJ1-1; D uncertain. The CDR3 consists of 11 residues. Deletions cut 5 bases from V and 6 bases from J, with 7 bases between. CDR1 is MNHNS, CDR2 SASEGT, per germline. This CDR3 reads CASSPGAEAFF. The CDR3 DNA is TGTGCCAGCAGTCCCGGAGCTGAAGCTTTCTTT.

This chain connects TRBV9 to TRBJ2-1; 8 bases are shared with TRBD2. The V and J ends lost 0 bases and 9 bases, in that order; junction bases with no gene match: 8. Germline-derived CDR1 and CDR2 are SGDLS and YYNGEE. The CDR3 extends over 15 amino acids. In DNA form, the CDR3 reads TGTGCCAGCAGCGTAGGTTATAGCGGGGTGAGTGAGCAGTTCTTC. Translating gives CASSVGYSGVSEQFF. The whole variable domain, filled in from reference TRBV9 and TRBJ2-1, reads DSGVTQTPKHLITATGQRVTLRCSPRSGDLSVYWYQQSLDQGLQFLIQYYNGEERAKGNILERFSAQQFPDLHSELNLSSLELGDSALYFCASSVGYSGVSEQFFGPGTRLTVL.

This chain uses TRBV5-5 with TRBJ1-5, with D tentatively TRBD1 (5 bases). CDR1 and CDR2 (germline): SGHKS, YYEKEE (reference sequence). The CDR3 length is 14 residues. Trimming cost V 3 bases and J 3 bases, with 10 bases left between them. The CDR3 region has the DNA TGTGCCAGCAGCTCTGGGGGGGACAATCAGCCCCAGCATTTT. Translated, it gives CASSSGGDNQPQHF. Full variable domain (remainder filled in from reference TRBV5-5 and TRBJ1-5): DAGVTQSPTHLIKTRGQQVTLRCSPISGHKSVSWYQQVLGQGPQFIFQYYEKEERGRGNFPDRFSARQFPNYSSELNVNALLLGDSALYLCASSSGGDNQPQHFGDGTRLSIL.

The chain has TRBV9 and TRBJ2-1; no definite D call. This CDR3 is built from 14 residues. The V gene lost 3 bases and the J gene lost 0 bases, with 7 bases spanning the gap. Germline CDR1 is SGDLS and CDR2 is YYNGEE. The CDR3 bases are TGTGCCAGCAGCGCCCGAGGCTCCTACAATGAGCAGTTCTTC. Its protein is CASSARGSYNEQFF.

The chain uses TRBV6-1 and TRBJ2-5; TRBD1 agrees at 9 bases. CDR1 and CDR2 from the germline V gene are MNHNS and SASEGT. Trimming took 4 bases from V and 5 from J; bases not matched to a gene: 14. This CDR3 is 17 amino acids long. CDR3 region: CASSVTPGQGGTETQYF. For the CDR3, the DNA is TGTGCCAGCAGTGTCACCCCGGGACAGGGAGGCACGGAGACCCAGTACTTC.

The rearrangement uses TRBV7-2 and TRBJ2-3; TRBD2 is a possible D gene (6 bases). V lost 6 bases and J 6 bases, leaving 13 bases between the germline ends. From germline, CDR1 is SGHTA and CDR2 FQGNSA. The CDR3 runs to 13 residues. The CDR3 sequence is CASRGAGHDTQYF. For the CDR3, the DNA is TGTGCCAGCAGAGGAGCGGGTCACGATACGCAGTATTTT.

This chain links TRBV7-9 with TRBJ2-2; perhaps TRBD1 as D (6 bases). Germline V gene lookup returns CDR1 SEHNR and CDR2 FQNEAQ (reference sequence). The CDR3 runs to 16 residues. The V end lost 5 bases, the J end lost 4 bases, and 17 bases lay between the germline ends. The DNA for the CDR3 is TGTGCCAGCAGCCTCCTAGCTTTCAGGGGCACCGGGGAGCTGTTTTTT. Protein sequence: CASSLLAFRGTGELFF.

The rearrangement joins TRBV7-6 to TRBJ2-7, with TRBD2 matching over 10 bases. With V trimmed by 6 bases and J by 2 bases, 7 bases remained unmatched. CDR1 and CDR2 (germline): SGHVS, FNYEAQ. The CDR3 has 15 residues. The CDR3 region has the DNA TGTGCCAGCAGTACCCGACTAGCGGGCACCTACGAGCAGTACTTC. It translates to CASSTRLAGTYEQYF.

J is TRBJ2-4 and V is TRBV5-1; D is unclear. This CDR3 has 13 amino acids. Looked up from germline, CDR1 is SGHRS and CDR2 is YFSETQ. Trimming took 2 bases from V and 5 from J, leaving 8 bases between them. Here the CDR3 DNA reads TGCGCCAGCAGCTTCCCCGGTGAAAACATTCAGTACTTC. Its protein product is CASSFPGENIQYF.

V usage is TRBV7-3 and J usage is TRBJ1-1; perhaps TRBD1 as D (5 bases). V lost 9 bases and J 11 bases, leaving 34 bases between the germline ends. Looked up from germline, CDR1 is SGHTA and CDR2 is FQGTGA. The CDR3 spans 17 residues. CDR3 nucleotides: TGTGCCAGAGACCAAGGCCAACCAGACCCATCCATCCCAGGGGCTTTCTTT. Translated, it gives CARDQGQPDPSIPGAFF.

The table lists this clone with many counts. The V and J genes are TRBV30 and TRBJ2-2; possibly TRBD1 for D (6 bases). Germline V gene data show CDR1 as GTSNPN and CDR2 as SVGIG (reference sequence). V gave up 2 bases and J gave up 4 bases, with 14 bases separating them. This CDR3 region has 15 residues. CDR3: CAWSTTGKSTGELFF. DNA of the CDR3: TGTGCCTGGAGTACAACAGGGAAGAGCACCGGGGAGCTGTTTTTT.